Shown below are 20 T cell receptor beta chains from a single sample sequenced in a study of blood T cell repertoires in COVID-19. Clones were sequenced by immunoSEQ multiplex PCR, and TCRdb holds only the in-frame ones, with some missing. Here the sample spans some 250,000 clones, over 80% being singletons. The sample was peripheral blood. The receptors shown here come from a man aged 40-55 years with acute or convalescent COVID-19.

This chain joins TRBV12-3 or TRBV12-4 and TRBJ1-6; D gene uncertain. The V end was cut by 3 bases, the J end by 6 bases, with 3 bases between. The CDR3 has 12 residues. This CDR3 reads CASSFSNSPLHF. The CDR3 DNA is TGTGCCAGCAGTTTTAGTAATTCACCCCTCCACTTT.

In this sample, this clone turned up once. The chain links TRBV3-1 (or the pseudogene TRBV3-2) to TRBJ2-1, with D unresolved. V lost 0 bases and J lost 0, with 18 bases in between. The CDR3 totals 19 residues. Germline loops: CDR1 LGHDT, CDR2 YNNKEL (reference sequence). CDR3 bases: TGTGCCAGCAGCCAAGATCCCCCCGATGCCGTGAGCTCCTACAATGAGCAGTTCTTC. It codes for CASSQDPPDAVSSYNEQFF.

This chain uses TRBV5-8 with TRBJ2-1; TRBD2 agrees at 8 bases. V shed 2 bases and J 7 bases; nucleotides not matched to a gene: 8. Germline lookup yields CDR1 SGHTS and CDR2 YDEGEE. The CDR3 has 15 amino acids. The DNA of the CDR3 is TGTGCCAGCAGCTTTCCGGGACTAGGAAGAAATGAGCAGTTCTTC. As protein: CASSFPGLGRNEQFF.

V usage is TRBV3-1 (or the pseudogene TRBV3-2) and J usage is TRBJ2-7; D gene unclear. The CDR3 sequence is 15 residues long. Trimming cost V 0 bases and J 2 bases, with 11 bases left between them. The germline gives CDR1 LGHDT, CDR2 YNNKEL (reference sequence). CDR3 nucleotides: TGTGCCAGCAGCCAAGATCAGGCCGCTCCCTACGAGCAGTACTTC. Translation: CASSQDQAAPYEQYF.

The chain carries TRBV20-1 and TRBJ2-5; D uncertain. The V and J ends lost 3 bases and 5 bases respectively, with 7 bases between them. Germline V CDR1 and CDR2: DFQATT, SNEGSKA (reference sequence). This CDR3 contains 11 residues. CDR3 in amino acids: CSASFRETQYF. The CDR3 DNA reads as TGCAGTGCTAGTTTCAGGGAGACCCAGTACTTC.

The CDR3, as DNA: TGTGCCAGCAGGGGCCTTTCAGGAGGTCCCCAGCATTTT. This sequence encodes CASRGLSGGPQHF. The V and J genes are TRBV6-5 and TRBJ1-5; no clear D. In germline, CDR1 is MNHEY, CDR2 SVGAGI. The CDR3 sequence is 13 residues long. Trimming stripped 6 bases from V and 10 bases from J, with 16 bases between.

V usage is TRBV11-2 and J usage is TRBJ2-6; no clear D gene. There are 15 residues in the CDR3. Germline CDR1 is SGHAT and CDR2 is FQNNGV. With 5 bases removed from V and 0 bases from J, the gap between germline ends came to 8 bases. CDR3 coding DNA: TGTGCCAGCAGCCCCAGTCCCTCTGGGGCCAACGTCCTGACTTTC. Translating gives CASSPSPSGANVLTF.

The CDR3 spells CASSKPSGADTQYF. The CDR3 nucleotides are TGTGCCAGCAGTAAGCCGAGCGGGGCAGATACGCAGTATTTT. The rearrangement links TRBV6-5 to TRBJ2-3; 7 nucleotides match TRBD2. The V gene's germline CDR1 is MNHEY and CDR2 SVGAGI. The CDR3 runs 14 residues. With 5 bases clipped from V and 4 bases from J, the junction kept 6 bases outside the gene matches.

J is TRBJ2-2 and V is TRBV7-9, with 10 bases fitting TRBD2. V shed 3 bases and J 4 bases; nucleotides not matched to a gene: 2. This CDR3 spans 15 amino acids. Germline V gene data show CDR1 as SEHNR and CDR2 as FQNEAQ (reference sequence). The CDR3 DNA reads as TGTGCCAGCAGCTTTCGGACTAGCGGCACCGGGGAGCTGTTTTTT. Translated, it gives CASSFRTSGTGELFF.

The J gene is TRBJ1-1, the V gene TRBV6-5; weak D call: TRBD1 (5 bases). V lost 4 bases and J 2 bases, leaving 8 bases between the germline ends. The germline gives CDR1 MNHEY, CDR2 SVGAGI. The CDR3 sequence is 13 residues long. The CDR3 sequence: CASSFDSNTEAFF. Here the CDR3 DNA reads TGTGCCAGCAGTTTTGACAGCAACACTGAAGCTTTCTTT.

The rearrangement joins TRBV7-2 to TRBJ2-2; D is unresolved. Germline V CDR1 and CDR2: SGHTA, FQGNSA. The V and J ends lost 2 bases and 2 bases respectively, with 6 bases between them. CDR3 size: 14 residues. The CDR3 DNA is TGTGCCAGCAGCTTATTCCCTAACACCGGGGAGCTGTTTTTT. Translated, it gives CASSLFPNTGELFF.

The chain carries TRBV21-1 and TRBJ2-5; the D segment call TRBD2 is taken from the table without a DNA check. TRBV21-1 is a recognized pseudogene. The CDR3 has 17 amino acids. As DNA, the CDR3 is TGTGCCAGCAGCAAAGCGCGTCGGGAGGGCCTCCAAGAGACCCAGTACTTC. Residues: CASSKARREGLQETQYF.

The table lists this clone with a few counts. The CDR3 coding sequence is TGTGCCAGCAGCAATCTAGCCCTGGAGGGCAATGAGCAGTTCTTC. Amino acid sequence: CASSNLALEGNEQFF. The chain joins TRBV7-8 to TRBJ2-1, with a possible D match to TRBD2 (6 bases). Germline V CDR1 and CDR2: SGHVS, FQNEAQ. The ends were cut back, 5 bases at V and 6 bases at J, with 17 bases in the middle. The CDR3 sequence is 15 residues long.

This chain uses TRBV4-3 with TRBJ1-1; a possible D gene is TRBD1 (6 bases). The V gene lost 2 bases and the J gene lost 0 bases, with 22 bases spanning the gap. The CDR3 is 19 amino acids. Looked up from germline, CDR1 is LGHNA and CDR2 is YSLEER. This CDR3 reads CASSQQYRVGSLLNTEAFF. The CDR3 nucleotides are TGCGCCAGCAGCCAACAGTACAGGGTCGGCAGTCTTTTGAACACTGAAGCTTTCTTT.

The V gene is TRBV20-1, the J gene TRBJ1-1; 7 nucleotides align to TRBD1. In germline, CDR1 is DFQATT, CDR2 SNEGSKA (reference sequence). The J segment lost 11 bases and the V segment lost 6 bases, leaving 3 bases of the junction unmatched. The CDR3 runs to 9 residues. This CDR3 is CSAQGVAFF. In DNA form, the CDR3 reads TGCAGTGCCCAGGGGGTCGCTTTCTTT.

The V and J genes are TRBV19 and TRBJ1-2, with unresolved D. The V gene's germline CDR1 is LNHDA and CDR2 SQIVND (reference sequence). Trimming pared 5 bases from V and 4 bases from J, leaving 8 bases between. The CDR3 spans 12 residues. The CDR3 sequence: CASSAPGYGYTF. The CDR3 DNA is TGTGCCAGTAGTGCCCCGGGCTATGGCTACACCTTC.

CDR3 coding DNA: TGTGCCAGCAGCTTGATGGGAGCAACTAATGAAAAACTGTTTTTT. Amino acid sequence: CASSLMGATNEKLFF. The chain carries TRBV5-4 and TRBJ1-4, with unresolved D. Trimming removed 1 base at V and 0 bases at J, with 7 bases between. The CDR3 is made up of 15 amino acids. Germline loops: CDR1 SGHNT, CDR2 YYREEE (reference sequence).

V usage is TRBV6-6 and J usage is TRBJ2-3; D ambiguous. CDR3 length: 14 amino acids. Trimming pared 5 bases from V and 5 bases from J, leaving 14 bases between. Germline assignment: CDR1 MNHNY and CDR2 SVGAGI (reference sequence). The CDR3 is CASSRAGSGDTQYF. The DNA for the CDR3 is TGTGCCAGCAGTCGAGCAGGCTCCGGAGATACGCAGTATTTT.

This clone was seen a handful of times. The V and J genes are TRBV5-5 and TRBJ2-7; 8 bases align to TRBD1. The CDR3 sequence is 13 residues long. Looked up from germline, CDR1 is SGHKS and CDR2 is YYEKEE (reference sequence). Germline trimming cut 4 bases from V and 7 bases from J; bases unmatched to any gene: 7. CDR3 sequence: CASSTFTGGEQYF. The DNA of the CDR3 is TGTGCCAGCAGCACCTTCACAGGGGGGGAGCAGTACTTC.

The V call is TRBV6-2 or TRBV6-3, the J call TRBJ2-1; D is possibly TRBD2 (6 bases). CDR1 and CDR2 from the germline V gene are MNHEY and SVGEGT. V was shortened by 5 bases and J by 10 bases, with 15 bases between the two germline ends. The CDR3 has 13 residues. The CDR3 DNA is TGTGCCAGCAGTCTCATAGCGGAGGGGGAGCAGTTCTTC. Translated: CASSLIAEGEQFF.